The rows below give T cell receptor beta chains drawn from one sample of a study of CD8 T cells in Susac syndrome. From the immunoSEQ multiplex PCR reads, TCRdb called clonotypes with MiXCR, one entry per CDR3 protein. The sample holds about 210,000 distinct CDR3 sequences; 90% to 95% are singletons and the top ten take 0.1%. Sequencing was carried out using CD4+ T cells from PBMCs. Receptor source: a human donor in good health. CDR3s include the opening cysteine and the closing phenylalanine or tryptophan. D genes are given only for firm matches. Only some rows state a clone size, as once, few, many or a class for expanded clones.

D gene	clone size	J gene	V gene	CDR3 DNA	CDR3 protein
TRBD1	few	TRBJ1-5	TRBV6-2/TRBV6-3	TGTGCCAGCAGTTACACTCCCGACAGGGCCCAGCATTTT	CASSYTPDRAQHF
TRBD1	.	TRBJ1-1	TRBV5-1	TGCGCCAGCAGCTTGGCCGGGAGGGGGCGCGGCACTGAAGCTTTCTTT	CASSLAGRGRGTEAFF
.	.	TRBJ1-1	TRBV5-1	TGCGCCAGCAGCTCACAGGGCGGCGGCACTGAAGCTTTCTTT	CASSSQGGGTEAFF
TRBD1	once	TRBJ2-3	TRBV19	TGTGCCAGTATGGACAGGGGGAGCACAGATACGCAGTATTTT	CASMDRGSTDTQYF
.	.	TRBJ2-7	TRBV12-3/TRBV12-4	TGTGCCAGCAGTTTAAGCGGCAAGCAGTACTTC	CASSLSGKQYF
.	once	TRBJ2-3	TRBV3-1	TGTGCCAGCAGCCAAGAAGGGATTAGCACAGATACGCAGTATTTT	CASSQEGISTDTQYF
.	.	TRBJ1-5	TRBV6-2/TRBV6-3	TGTGCCAGCAGTCTAGGGGTTACAGCGCTGGGCAATCAGCCCCAGCATTTT	CASSLGVTALGNQPQHF
.	.	TRBJ2-5	TRBV7-2	TGTGCCAGCAGCATCCCTCTGGGGGCCCAAGAGACCCAGTACTTC	CASSIPLGAQETQYF
.	few	TRBJ1-5	TRBV19	TGTGCCAAAGACAGTCAACCGGGTCAGCCCCAGCATTTT	CAKDSQPGQPQHF
.	.	TRBJ2-1	TRBV28	TGTGCCACCATAGGGTTTAAGGGGGGCCTCATGGATGAGCAGTTCTTC	CATIGFKGGLMDEQFF